Below, 2 T cell receptor beta chains from the same sample are listed, as sequenced in a study of blood T cell repertoires in COVID-19. Sequencing used immunoSEQ multiplex PCR; TCRdb keeps in-frame clones, though not all of them. There are a few hundred thousand clones in the sample; roughly 87% occur only once, and under 5% lies in the top ten. Material for sequencing was peripheral blood. The receptors derive from a woman aged 60 to 75 with COVID-19, enrolled during active disease.

The table lists this clone with a count of one. V is TRBV7-2 and J is TRBJ1-3; D is uncertain. V was trimmed by 5 bases and J by 3 bases, leaving 14 bases between them. The CDR3 is 15 amino acids. Germline V CDR1 and CDR2: SGHTA, FQGNSA. This chain's CDR3 is CASSVSSQIGNTIYF. CDR3 DNA: TGTGCCAGCAGCGTTTCTTCACAGATTGGAAACACCATATATTTT.

This chain connects TRBV4-1 to TRBJ1-3, with a tentative D call TRBD1 (5 bases). The CDR3 consists of 16 residues. V shed 5 bases and J shed 3 bases, with 17 bases lying between them. Germline V gene data show CDR1 as MGHRA and CDR2 as YSYEKL. In nucleotides, the CDR3 is TGCGCCAGCAGCGTCCGACAAGGGGCTTATGGAAACACCATATATTTT. Its protein product is CASSVRQGAYGNTIYF.